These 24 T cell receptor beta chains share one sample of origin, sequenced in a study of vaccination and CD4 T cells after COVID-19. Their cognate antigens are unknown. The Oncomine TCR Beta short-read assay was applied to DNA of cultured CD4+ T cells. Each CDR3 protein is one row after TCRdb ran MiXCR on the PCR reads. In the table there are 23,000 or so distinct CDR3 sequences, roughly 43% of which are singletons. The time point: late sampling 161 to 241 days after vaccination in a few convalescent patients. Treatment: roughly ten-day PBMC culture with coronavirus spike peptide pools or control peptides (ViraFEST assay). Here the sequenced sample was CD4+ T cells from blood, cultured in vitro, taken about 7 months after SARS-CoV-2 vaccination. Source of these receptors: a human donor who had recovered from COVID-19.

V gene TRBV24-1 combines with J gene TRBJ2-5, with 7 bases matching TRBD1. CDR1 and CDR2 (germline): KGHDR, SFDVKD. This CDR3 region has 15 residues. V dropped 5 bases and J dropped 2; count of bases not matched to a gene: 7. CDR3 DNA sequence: TGTGCCACCAGTGCCGGGCAGGGGGTGCAAGAGACCCAGTACTTC. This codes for CATSAGQGVQETQYF.

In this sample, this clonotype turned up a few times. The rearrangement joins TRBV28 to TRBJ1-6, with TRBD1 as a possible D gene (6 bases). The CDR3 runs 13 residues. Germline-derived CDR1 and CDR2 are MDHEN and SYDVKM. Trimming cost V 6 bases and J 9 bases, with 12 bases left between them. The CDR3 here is CASRWTEGSPLHF. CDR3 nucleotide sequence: TGTGCCAGCAGATGGACAGAGGGTTCACCCCTCCACTTT.

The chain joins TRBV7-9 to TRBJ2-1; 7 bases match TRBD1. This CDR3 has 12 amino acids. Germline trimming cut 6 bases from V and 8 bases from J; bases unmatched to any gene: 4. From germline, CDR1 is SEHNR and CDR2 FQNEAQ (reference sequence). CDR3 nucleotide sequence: TGTGCCAGCAGGTTAACAGGGGATGAGCAGTTCTTC. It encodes CASRLTGDEQFF.

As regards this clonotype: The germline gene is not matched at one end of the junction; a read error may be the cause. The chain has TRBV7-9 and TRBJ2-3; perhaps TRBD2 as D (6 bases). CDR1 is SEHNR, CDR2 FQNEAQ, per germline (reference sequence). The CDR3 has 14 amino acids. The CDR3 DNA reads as TGCGCCAGCAGCCAAGAGGGGAGGTCAGATACGCAGTATTTT. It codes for CASSQEGRSDTQYF. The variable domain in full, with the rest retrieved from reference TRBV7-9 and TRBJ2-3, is DTGVSQNPRHKITKRGQNVTFRCDPISEHNRLYWYRQTLGQGPEFLTYFQNEAQLEKSRLLSDRFSAERPKGSFSTLEIQRTEQGDSAMYLCASSQEGRSDTQYFGPGTRLTVL.

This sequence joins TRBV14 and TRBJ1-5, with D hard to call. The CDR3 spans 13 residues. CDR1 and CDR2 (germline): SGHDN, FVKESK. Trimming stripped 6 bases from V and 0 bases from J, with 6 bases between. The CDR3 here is CASSQNSNQPQHF. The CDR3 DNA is TGTGCCAGCAGTCAGAATAGCAATCAGCCCCAGCATTTT. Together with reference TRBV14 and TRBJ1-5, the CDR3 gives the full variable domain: EAGVTQFPSHSVIEKGQTVTLRCDPISGHDNLYWYRRVMGKEIKFLLHFVKESKQDESGMPNNRFLAERTGGTYSTLKVQPAELEDSGVYFCASSQNSNQPQHFGDGTRLSIL.

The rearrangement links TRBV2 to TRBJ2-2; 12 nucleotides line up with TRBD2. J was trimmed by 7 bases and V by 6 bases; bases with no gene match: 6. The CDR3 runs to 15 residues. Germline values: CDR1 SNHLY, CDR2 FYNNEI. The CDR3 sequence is CASRRLAGESGELFF. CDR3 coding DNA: TGTGCCAGCAGGCGACTAGCGGGAGAGAGCGGGGAGCTGTTTTTT.

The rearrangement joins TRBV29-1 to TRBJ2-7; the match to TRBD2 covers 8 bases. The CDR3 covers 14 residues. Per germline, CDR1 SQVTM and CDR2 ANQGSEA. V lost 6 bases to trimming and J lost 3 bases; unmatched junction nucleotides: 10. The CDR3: CSVPRSGSRYEQYF. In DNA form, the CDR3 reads TGCAGCGTCCCCAGGAGCGGGAGTCGCTACGAGCAGTACTTC.

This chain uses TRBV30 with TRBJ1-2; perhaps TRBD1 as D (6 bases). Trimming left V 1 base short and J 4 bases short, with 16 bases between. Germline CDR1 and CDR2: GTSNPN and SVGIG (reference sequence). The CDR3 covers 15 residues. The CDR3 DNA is TGTGCCTGGAGTGCTAGGACAGTACTGGGCTATGGCTACACCTTC. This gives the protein CAWSARTVLGYGYTF.

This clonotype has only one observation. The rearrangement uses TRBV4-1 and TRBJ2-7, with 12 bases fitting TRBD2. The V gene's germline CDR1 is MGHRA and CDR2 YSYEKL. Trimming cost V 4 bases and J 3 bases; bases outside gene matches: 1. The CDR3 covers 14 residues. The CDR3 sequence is CASSRLAGDYEQYF. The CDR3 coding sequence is TGCGCCAGCAGCCGACTAGCGGGAGACTACGAGCAGTACTTC.

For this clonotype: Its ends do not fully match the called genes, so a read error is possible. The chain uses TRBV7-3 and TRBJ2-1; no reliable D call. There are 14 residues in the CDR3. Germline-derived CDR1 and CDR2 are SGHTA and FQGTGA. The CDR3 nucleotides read TGTGTCAGCAGCTTAACACGTGACCCCAATGAGCAGTTCTTC. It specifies CVSSLTRDPNEQFF.

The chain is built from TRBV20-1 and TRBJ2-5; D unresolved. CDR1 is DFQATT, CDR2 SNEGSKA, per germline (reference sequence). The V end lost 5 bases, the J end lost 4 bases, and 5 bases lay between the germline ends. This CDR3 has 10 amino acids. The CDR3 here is CSAESETQYF. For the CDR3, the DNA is TGCAGTGCTGAATCAGAGACCCAGTACTTC.

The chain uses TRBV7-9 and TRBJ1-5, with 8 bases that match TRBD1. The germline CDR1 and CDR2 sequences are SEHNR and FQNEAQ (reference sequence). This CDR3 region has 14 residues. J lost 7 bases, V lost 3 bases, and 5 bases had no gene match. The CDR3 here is CASSFAGGGQPQHF. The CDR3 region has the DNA TGTGCCAGCAGCTTCGCAGGGGGCGGGCAGCCCCAGCATTTT. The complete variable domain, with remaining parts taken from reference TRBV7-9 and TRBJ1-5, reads DTGVSQNPRHKITKRGQNVTFRCDPISEHNRLYWYRQTLGQGPEFLTYFQNEAQLEKSRLLSDRFSAERPKGSFSTLEIQRTEQGDSAMYLCASSFAGGGQPQHFGDGTRLSIL.

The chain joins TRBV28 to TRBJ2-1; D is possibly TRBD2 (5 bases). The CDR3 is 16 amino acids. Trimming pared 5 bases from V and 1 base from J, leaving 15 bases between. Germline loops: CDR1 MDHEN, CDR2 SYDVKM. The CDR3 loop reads CASSGSNSGSYNEQFF. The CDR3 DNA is TGTGCCAGCAGTGGGAGTAACAGTGGGTCCTACAATGAGCAGTTCTTC.

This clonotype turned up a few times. CDR3 DNA: TGTGCCATCAGGAGACAGGGAGCTAACACTGAAGCTTTCTTT. Amino acids: CAIRRQGANTEAFF. The chain couples TRBV10-3 to TRBJ1-1; 7 nucleotides match TRBD1. Per germline, CDR1 ENHRY and CDR2 SYGVKD. Unmatched junction bases numbered 6, after V lost 6 bases and J lost 2 bases. There are 14 residues in the CDR3.

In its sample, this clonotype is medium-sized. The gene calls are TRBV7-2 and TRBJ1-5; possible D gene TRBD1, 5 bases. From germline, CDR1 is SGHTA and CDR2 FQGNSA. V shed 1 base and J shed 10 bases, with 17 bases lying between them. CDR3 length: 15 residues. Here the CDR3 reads CASSLEAGDAIPQHF. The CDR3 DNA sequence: TGTGCCAGCAGCTTAGAAGCGGGGGACGCAATCCCCCAGCATTTT.

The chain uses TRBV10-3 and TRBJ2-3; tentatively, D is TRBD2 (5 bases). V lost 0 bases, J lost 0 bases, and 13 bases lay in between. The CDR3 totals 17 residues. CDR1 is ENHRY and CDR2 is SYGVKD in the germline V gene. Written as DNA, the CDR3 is TGTGCCATCAGTGAGTCCAGCGGTAGAGGGAGCACAGATACGCAGTATTTT. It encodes CAISESSGRGSTDTQYF.

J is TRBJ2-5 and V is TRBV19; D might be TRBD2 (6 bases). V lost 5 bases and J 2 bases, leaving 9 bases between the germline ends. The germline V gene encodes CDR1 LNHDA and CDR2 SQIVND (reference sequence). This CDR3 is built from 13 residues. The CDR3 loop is CASSSGSQETQYF. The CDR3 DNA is TGTGCCAGTAGTTCCGGGAGTCAAGAGACCCAGTACTTC.

CDR3 sequence reads: CASSPGLAGVQTQYF. For the CDR3, the DNA is TGTGCCAGCAGCCCCGGACTAGCGGGAGTTCAGACCCAGTACTTC. The rearrangement links TRBV7-3 to TRBJ2-5; 13 nucleotides line up with TRBD2. The trim removed 5 bases at V and 6 bases at J, leaving 6 bases unmatched. The V gene's germline CDR1 is SGHTA and CDR2 FQGTGA. The CDR3 spans 15 residues.

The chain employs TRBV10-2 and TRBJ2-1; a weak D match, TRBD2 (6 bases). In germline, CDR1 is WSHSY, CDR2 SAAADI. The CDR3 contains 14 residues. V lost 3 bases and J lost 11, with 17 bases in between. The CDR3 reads CASSDWTGEVQQFF. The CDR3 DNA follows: TGCGCCAGCAGTGACTGGACTGGGGAGGTGCAGCAGTTCTTC.

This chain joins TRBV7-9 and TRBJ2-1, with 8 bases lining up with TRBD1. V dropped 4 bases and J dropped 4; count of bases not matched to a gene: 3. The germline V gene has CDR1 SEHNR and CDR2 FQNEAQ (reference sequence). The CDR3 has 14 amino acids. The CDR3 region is CASSSYRGYNEQFF. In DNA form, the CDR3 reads TGTGCCAGCAGCTCATACAGGGGGTACAATGAGCAGTTCTTC.

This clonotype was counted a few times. The CDR3 bases are TGTGCCAGCAGTGTTGACGGGACAGGGGAAGAGACCCAGTACTTC. Residues: CASSVDGTGEETQYF. The V and J genes are TRBV27 and TRBJ2-5; 10 nucleotides match TRBD1. CDR1 is MNHEY, CDR2 SMNVEV, per germline (reference sequence). The length of the CDR3 is 15 residues. Germline trimming cut 5 bases from V and 3 bases from J; bases unmatched to any gene: 6.

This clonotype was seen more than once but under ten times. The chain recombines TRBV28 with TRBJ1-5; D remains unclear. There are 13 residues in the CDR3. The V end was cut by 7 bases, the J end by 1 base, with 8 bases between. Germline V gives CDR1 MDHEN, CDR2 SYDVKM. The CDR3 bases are TGTGCCAGCAAAGAATTGAGCAATCAGCCCCAGCATTTT. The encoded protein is CASKELSNQPQHF. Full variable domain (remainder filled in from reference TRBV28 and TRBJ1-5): DVKVTQSSRYLVKRTGEKVFLECVQDMDHENMFWYRQDPGLGLRLIYFSYDVKMKEKGDIPEGYSVSREKKERFSLILESASTNQTSMYLCASKELSNQPQHFGDGTRLSIL.

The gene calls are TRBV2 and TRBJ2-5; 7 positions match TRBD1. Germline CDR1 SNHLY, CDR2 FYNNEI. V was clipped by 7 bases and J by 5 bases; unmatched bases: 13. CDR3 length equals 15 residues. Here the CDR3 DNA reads TGTGCCAGCACGTTTCGAACAGGGGACCGGGAGACCCAGTACTTC. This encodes CASTFRTGDRETQYF.

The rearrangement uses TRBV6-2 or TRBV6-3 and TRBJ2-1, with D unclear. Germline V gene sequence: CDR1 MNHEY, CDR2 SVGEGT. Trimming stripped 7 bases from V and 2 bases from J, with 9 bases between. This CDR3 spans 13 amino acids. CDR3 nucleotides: TGTGCCAGCACGGCTAGAGCCTACAATGAGCAGTTCTTC. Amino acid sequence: CASTARAYNEQFF.